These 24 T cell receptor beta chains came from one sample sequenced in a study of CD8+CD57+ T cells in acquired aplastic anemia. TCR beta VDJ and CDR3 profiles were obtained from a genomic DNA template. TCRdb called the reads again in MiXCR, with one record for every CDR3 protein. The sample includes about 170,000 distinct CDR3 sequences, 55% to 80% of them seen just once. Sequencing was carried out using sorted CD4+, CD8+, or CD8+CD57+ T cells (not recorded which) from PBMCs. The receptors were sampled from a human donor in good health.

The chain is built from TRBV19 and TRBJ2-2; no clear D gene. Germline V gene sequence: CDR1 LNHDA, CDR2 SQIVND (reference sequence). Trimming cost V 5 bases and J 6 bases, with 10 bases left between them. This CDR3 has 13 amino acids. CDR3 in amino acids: CASSAAYPGELFF. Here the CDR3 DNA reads TGTGCCAGTAGTGCCGCATATCCCGGGGAGCTGTTTTTT.

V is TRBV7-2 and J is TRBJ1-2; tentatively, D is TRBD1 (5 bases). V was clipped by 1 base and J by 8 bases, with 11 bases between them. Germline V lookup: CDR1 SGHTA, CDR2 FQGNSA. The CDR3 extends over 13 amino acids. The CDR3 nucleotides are TGTGCCAGCAGCTTAGGCGCAGGGTGGGGCTACACCTTC. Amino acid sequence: CASSLGAGWGYTF.

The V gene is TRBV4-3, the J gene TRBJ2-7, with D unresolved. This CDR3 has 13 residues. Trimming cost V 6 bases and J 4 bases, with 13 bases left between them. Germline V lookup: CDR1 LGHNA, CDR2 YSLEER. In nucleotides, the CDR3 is TGCGCCAGCAGTCCAGCAGACGGTTACGAGCAGTACTTC. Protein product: CASSPADGYEQYF.

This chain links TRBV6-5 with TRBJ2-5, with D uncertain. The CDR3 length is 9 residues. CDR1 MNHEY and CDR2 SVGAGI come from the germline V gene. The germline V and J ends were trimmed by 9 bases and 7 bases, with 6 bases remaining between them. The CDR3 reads CASLMTQYF. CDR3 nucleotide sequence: TGTGCCAGTCTAATGACCCAGTACTTC.

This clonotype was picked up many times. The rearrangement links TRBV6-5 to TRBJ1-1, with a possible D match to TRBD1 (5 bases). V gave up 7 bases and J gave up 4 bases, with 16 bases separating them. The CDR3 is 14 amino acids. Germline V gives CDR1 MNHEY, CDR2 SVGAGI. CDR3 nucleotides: TGTGCCAGCAATACGCCGGGGGTTGGCACTGAAGCTTTCTTT. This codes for CASNTPGVGTEAFF.

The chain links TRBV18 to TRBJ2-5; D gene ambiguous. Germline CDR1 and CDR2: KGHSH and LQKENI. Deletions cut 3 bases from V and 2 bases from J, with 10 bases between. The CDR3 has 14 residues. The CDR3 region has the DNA TGTGCCAGCTCACCCCCTTTGGGGCAAGAGACCCAGTACTTC. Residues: CASSPPLGQETQYF.

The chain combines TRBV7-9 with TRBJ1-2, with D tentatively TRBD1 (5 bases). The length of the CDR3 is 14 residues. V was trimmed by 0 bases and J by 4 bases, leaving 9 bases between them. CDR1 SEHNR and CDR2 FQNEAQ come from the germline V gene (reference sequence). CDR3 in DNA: TGTGCCAGCAGCTTAGCTACGGGGCCCTATGGCTACACCTTC. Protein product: CASSLATGPYGYTF.

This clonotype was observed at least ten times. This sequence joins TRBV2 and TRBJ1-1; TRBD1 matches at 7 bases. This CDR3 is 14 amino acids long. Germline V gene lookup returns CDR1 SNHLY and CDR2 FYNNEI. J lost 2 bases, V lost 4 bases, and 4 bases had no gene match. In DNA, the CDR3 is TGTGCCAGCAGTGCTACAGGGGTAAACACTGAAGCTTTCTTT. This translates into CASSATGVNTEAFF.

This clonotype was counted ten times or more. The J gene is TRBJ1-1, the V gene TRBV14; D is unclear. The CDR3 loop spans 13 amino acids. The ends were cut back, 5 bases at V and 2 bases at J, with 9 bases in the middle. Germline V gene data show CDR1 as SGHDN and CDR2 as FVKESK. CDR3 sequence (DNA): TGTGCCAGCAGCACGGGGTTAAACACTGAAGCTTTCTTT. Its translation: CASSTGLNTEAFF.

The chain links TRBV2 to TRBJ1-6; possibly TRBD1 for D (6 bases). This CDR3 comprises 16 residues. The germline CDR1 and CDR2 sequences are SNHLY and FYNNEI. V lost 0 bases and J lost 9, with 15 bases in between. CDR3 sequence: CASSEALTGSGSPLHF. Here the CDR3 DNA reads TGTGCCAGCAGTGAAGCGCTTACAGGGTCAGGTTCACCCCTCCACTTT.

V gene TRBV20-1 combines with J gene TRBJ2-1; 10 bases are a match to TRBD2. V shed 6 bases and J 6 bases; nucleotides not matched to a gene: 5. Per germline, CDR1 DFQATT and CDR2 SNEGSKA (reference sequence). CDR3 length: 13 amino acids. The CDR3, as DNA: TGCAGTGCCCCAGCGGGAGGGCGCAATGAGCAGTTCTTC. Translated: CSAPAGGRNEQFF.

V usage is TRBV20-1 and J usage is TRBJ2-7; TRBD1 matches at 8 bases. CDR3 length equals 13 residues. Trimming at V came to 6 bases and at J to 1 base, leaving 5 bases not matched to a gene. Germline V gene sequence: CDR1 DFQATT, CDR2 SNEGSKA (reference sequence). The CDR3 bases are TGCAGTGCCAGGACAGGGAGGTCCTACGAGCAGTACTTC. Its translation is CSARTGRSYEQYF.

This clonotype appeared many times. The DNA for the CDR3 is TGCAGCGGTGGGGGCGGGGGTAGGGGAGAGCAGTACTTC. The encoded protein is CSGGGGGRGEQYF. This chain uses TRBV29-1 with TRBJ2-7; D may be TRBD2 (7 bases). CDR1 and CDR2 (germline): SQVTM, ANQGSEA. The CDR3 is 13 residues long. Trimming took off 7 bases at V and 7 bases at J, with 20 bases between the two ends.

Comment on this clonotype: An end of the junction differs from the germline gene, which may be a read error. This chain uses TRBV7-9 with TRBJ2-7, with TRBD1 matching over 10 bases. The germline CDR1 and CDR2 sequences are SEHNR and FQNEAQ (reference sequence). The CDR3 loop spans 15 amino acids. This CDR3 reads CASSQGGDRGYEQYF. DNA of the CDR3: TGCGCCAGCAGCCAGGGCGGGGACAGGGGCTACGAGCAGTACTTC. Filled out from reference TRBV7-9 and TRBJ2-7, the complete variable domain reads DTGVSQNPRHKITKRGQNVTFRCDPISEHNRLYWYRQTLGQGPEFLTYFQNEAQLEKSRLLSDRFSAERPKGSFSTLEIQRTEQGDSAMYLCASSQGGDRGYEQYFGPGTRLTVT.

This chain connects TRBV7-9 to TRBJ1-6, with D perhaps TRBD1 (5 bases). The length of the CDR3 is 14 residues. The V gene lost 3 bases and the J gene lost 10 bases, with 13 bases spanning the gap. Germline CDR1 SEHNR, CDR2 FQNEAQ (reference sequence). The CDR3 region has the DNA TGTGCCAGCAGCTTGGGGGGTGGGACGTCACCCCTCCACTTT. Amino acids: CASSLGGGTSPLHF.

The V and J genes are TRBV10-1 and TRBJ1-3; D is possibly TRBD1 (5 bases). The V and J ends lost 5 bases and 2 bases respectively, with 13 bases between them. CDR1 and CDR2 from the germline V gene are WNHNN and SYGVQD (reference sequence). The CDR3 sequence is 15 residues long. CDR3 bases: TGCGCCAGCAGTCCTAGACAGACGACTGGAAACACCATATATTTT. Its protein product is CASSPRQTTGNTIYF.

This chain's CDR3 is CASSAGLAGSTDTQYF. CDR3 nucleotide sequence: TGTGCCAGCAGCGCAGGACTAGCGGGAAGCACAGATACGCAGTATTTT. The gene calls are TRBV7-2 and TRBJ2-3, with 12 bases lining up with TRBD2. The ends lost 5 bases at V and 0 bases at J; junction bases unmatched: 3. The CDR3 totals 16 residues. Germline CDR1 is SGHTA and CDR2 is FQGNSA.

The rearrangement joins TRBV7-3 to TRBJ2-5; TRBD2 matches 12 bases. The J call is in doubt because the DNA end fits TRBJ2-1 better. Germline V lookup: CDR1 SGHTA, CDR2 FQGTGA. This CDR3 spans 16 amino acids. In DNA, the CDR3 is TGTGCCAGCAGCTTACTAGCGGGAGGGCGGTTCCAAGAGCAGTTCTTC. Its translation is CASSLLAGGRFQEQFF.

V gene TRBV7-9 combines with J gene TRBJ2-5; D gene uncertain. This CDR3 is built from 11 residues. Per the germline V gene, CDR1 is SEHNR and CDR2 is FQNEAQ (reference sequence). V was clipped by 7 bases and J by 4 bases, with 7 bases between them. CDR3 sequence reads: CASNGRETQYF. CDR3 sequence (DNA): TGTGCCAGCAACGGCAGAGAGACCCAGTACTTC.

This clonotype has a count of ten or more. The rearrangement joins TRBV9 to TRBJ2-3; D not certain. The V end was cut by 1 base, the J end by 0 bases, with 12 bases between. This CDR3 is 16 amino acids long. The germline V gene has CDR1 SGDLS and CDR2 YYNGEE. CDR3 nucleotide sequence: TGTGCCAGCAGCGTATTGGACCGATGGAGCACAGATACGCAGTATTTT. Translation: CASSVLDRWSTDTQYF.

The CDR3 loop reads CASSYSGSTDTQYF. The CDR3, as DNA: TGTGCCAGCAGTTATAGCGGTAGCACAGATACGCAGTATTTT. The chain is built from TRBV12-3 or TRBV12-4 and TRBJ2-3; perhaps TRBD2 as D (6 bases). The CDR3 contains 14 residues. V was cut by 4 bases and J by 0 bases, with 8 bases left in between.

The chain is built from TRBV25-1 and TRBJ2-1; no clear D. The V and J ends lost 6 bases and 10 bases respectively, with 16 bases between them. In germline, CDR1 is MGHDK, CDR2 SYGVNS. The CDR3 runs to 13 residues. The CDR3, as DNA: TGTGCCAGCAGCCCGAATAATTTGGGCGAGCAGTTCTTC. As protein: CASSPNNLGEQFF.

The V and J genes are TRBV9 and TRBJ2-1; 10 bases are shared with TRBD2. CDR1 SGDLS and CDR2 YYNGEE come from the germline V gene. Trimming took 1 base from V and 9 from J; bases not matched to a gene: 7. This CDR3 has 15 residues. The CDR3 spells CASSVPSGSDVEQFF. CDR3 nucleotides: TGTGCCAGCAGCGTACCTAGCGGGAGTGATGTTGAGCAGTTCTTC.

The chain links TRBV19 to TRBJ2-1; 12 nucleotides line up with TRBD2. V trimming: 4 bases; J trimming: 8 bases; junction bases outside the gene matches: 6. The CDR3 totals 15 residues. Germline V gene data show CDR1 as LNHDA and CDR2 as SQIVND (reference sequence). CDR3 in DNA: TGTGCCAGTAGTACTTGGACTAGCGGGACGGATGAGCAGTTCTTC. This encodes CASSTWTSGTDEQFF.